Following are 16 T cell receptor beta chains from one sample sequenced in a study of cytomegalovirus exposure and HLA in healthy donors. It was with 60 Vbeta and 13 Jbeta primers that the PCR ran. Libraries were prepared by immunoSEQ multiplex PCR; TCRdb keeps only in-frame clonotypes and omits some of them. The table records 95,000 to 150,000 clones, 75% to 85% of them present only once. The sequenced material came from PBMCs. Receptors originate from a man younger than 40 in good health and CMV-seropositive.

This rearrangement joins TRBV19 to TRBJ1-6; D uncertain. V lost 7 bases to trimming and J lost 10 bases, with 14 bases between them. Germline CDR1 is LNHDA and CDR2 is SQIVND (reference sequence). This CDR3 comprises 13 residues. This CDR3 is CASTATSISPLHF. The CDR3 DNA is TGTGCCAGTACCGCCACTTCAATATCACCCCTCCACTTT.

This clone came up once. The rearrangement links TRBV30 to TRBJ1-3, with a possible D match to TRBD1 (6 bases). The CDR3 totals 15 residues. The germline V and J ends were trimmed by 5 bases and 0 bases, with 14 bases remaining between them. The germline V gene has CDR1 GTSNPN and CDR2 SVGIG (reference sequence). The CDR3 sequence: CAWGGRTYSGNTIYF. CDR3 in DNA: TGTGCCTGGGGGGGCAGAACCTACTCTGGAAACACCATATATTTT.

The chain joins TRBV13 to TRBJ2-1; 9 bases fit TRBD2. The trim removed 5 bases at V and 2 bases at J, leaving 10 bases unmatched. This CDR3 has 17 amino acids. Germline-derived CDR1 and CDR2 are PRHDT and FYEKMQ (reference sequence). The CDR3 nucleotides read TGTGCCAGCAGCCTTTCCTTTAGCGGGGGAACCTACAATGAGCAGTTCTTC. It specifies CASSLSFSGGTYNEQFF.

V gene TRBV19 combines with J gene TRBJ1-1; D may be TRBD1 (6 bases). V lost 7 bases and J 1 base, leaving 13 bases between the germline ends. The germline gives CDR1 LNHDA, CDR2 SQIVND (reference sequence). The CDR3 runs to 14 residues. The DNA for the CDR3 is TGTGCCAGTATTTCCGGACAGCGGAACACTGAAGCTTTCTTT. Residues: CASISGQRNTEAFF.

The chain carries TRBV12-5 and TRBJ1-5; no definite D call. This CDR3 contains 15 residues. Trimming took 0 bases from V and 2 from J, leaving 8 bases between them. The germline V gene has CDR1 LGHNT and CDR2 FRNRAP. CDR3 nucleotides: TGTGCTAGTGGTTTGGTAACTGCGGGCAATCAGCCCCAGCATTTT. As protein: CASGLVTAGNQPQHF.

This clone was seen a handful of times. J is TRBJ2-3 and V is TRBV27, with TRBD1 matching over 9 bases. CDR1 and CDR2 from the germline V gene are MNHEY and SMNVEV (reference sequence). The CDR3 contains 15 residues. V trimming: 2 bases; J trimming: 6 bases; junction bases outside the gene matches: 6. CDR3 DNA: TGTGCCAGCAGTTTACCCGGGACAGGGCGGGATACGCAGTATTTT. Amino acids: CASSLPGTGRDTQYF.

J is TRBJ2-2 and V is TRBV11-3; 9 nucleotides align to TRBD2. This CDR3 region has 15 residues. The J segment lost 6 bases and the V segment lost 1 base, leaving 3 bases of the junction unmatched. Germline lookup yields CDR1 SGHNT and CDR2 YENEEA. CDR3 residues: CASSLGGGAAGELFF. The CDR3, as DNA: TGTGCCAGCAGCTTAGGCGGGGGGGCCGCCGGGGAGCTGTTTTTT.

V gene TRBV10-3 combines with J gene TRBJ1-3, with 8 bases lining up with TRBD1. The CDR3 length is 15 residues. Trimming took 7 bases from V and 4 from J; bases not matched to a gene: 9. Germline V gene lookup returns CDR1 ENHRY and CDR2 SYGVKD. For the CDR3, the DNA is TGTGCCATCACCTTAGGACAGGGTGACGGAAACACCATATATTTT. Translation gives CAITLGQGDGNTIYF.

V is TRBV13 and J is TRBJ1-1; no clear D. V was trimmed by 2 bases and J by 0 bases, leaving 13 bases between them. CDR1 is PRHDT, CDR2 FYEKMQ, per germline (reference sequence). This CDR3 comprises 16 residues. DNA for the CDR3: TGTGCCAGCAGCTTATACTTACAGTTTATGAACACTGAAGCTTTCTTT. This encodes CASSLYLQFMNTEAFF. Filled out from reference TRBV13 and TRBJ1-1, the complete variable domain reads AAGVIQSPRHLIKEKRETATLKCYPIPRHDTVYWYQQGPGQDPQFLISFYEKMQSDKGSIPDRFSAQQFSDYHSELNMSSLELGDSALYFCASSLYLQFMNTEAFFGQGTRLTVV.

This clone was recorded once. This sequence joins TRBV27 and TRBJ2-7, with 9 bases identical to TRBD1. The germline gives CDR1 MNHEY, CDR2 SMNVEV (reference sequence). There are 13 residues in the CDR3. Germline trimming cut 5 bases from V and 7 bases from J; bases unmatched to any gene: 6. DNA of the CDR3: TGTGCCAGCAGTCGACAGGGGGTGATAGAGCAGTACTTC. Translated: CASSRQGVIEQYF.

This clone appeared a single time. The chain has TRBV29-1 and TRBJ2-2, with D possibly being TRBD2 (7 bases). Germline CDR1 SQVTM, CDR2 ANQGSEA. V was clipped by 1 base and J by 7 bases, with 10 bases between them. The CDR3 has 13 residues. The CDR3 is CSVEGGGGGELFF. The CDR3 DNA reads TGCAGCGTTGAAGGGGGGGGCGGCGGGGAGCTGTTTTTT.

This clone was recorded a few times. The V gene is TRBV30, the J gene TRBJ1-1; unclear D gene. The germline V gene has CDR1 GTSNPN and CDR2 SVGIG (reference sequence). The V end was cut by 1 base, the J end by 2 bases, with 8 bases between. There are 13 residues in the CDR3. CDR3 DNA: TGTGCCTGGAGTGACAGTCCAAACACTGAAGCTTTCTTT. Translation: CAWSDSPNTEAFF.

This sequence joins TRBV9 and TRBJ2-5, with D maybe TRBD2 (5 bases). The V end lost 2 bases, the J end lost 5 bases, and 13 bases lay between the germline ends. Germline CDR1 is SGDLS and CDR2 is YYNGEE. This CDR3 has 14 residues. The chain's CDR3 is CASSVDSHGETQYF. Here the CDR3 DNA reads TGTGCCAGCAGCGTGGACTCTCACGGGGAGACCCAGTACTTC.

The genes are TRBV27 and TRBJ2-6; D uncertain. V gave up 10 bases and J gave up 1 base, with 8 bases separating them. The CDR3 contains 13 residues. CDR1 is MNHEY and CDR2 is SMNVEV in the germline V gene (reference sequence). DNA of the CDR3: TGTGCCACCTCAGGATCTGGGGCCAACGTCCTGACTTTC. This translates into CATSGSGANVLTF. Full variable domain (rest looked up from reference TRBV27 and TRBJ2-6): EAQVTQNPRYLITVTGKKLTVTCSQNMNHEYMSWYRQDPGLGLRQIYYSMNVEVTDKGDVPEGYKVSRKEKRNFPLILESPSPNQTSLYFCATSGSGANVLTFGAGSRLTVL.

The chain uses TRBV29-1 and TRBJ1-4; TRBD1 might be the D (5 bases). The CDR3 sequence is 13 residues long. Germline CDR1 reads SQVTM; CDR2 reads ANQGSEA. V lost 3 bases to trimming and J lost 8 bases, with 13 bases between them. The CDR3 DNA is TGCAGCGTTGACGGAGGGGTTGGCGAAAAACTGTTTTTT. Its translation: CSVDGGVGEKLFF.

Details on this clone: Germline and junction disagree at one end, which may indicate a read error. The genes are TRBV6-1 and TRBJ1-5, with 7 bases matching TRBD1. CDR3 length: 14 residues. Germline V gene lookup returns CDR1 MNHNS and CDR2 SASEGT. CDR3 DNA sequence: TGTGCCAGCAGAGAAGGACAGGCCTATCAGCCCCAGCATTTT. This sequence encodes CASREGQAYQPQHF.